Sequencing of this T cell receptor beta chain was carried out in a study of response to subunit inactivated influenza vaccine. Via MiXCR, TCRdb re-called the RT-PCR reads, giving one row per CDR3 protein. The sample carries 450,000 to 600,000 distinct CDR3 sequences, 7.6% recorded once. Germline V gene sequence: CDR1 SEHNR, CDR2 FQNEAQ (reference sequence). Trimming removed 1 base at V and 0 bases at J, with 6 bases between. This CDR3 is built from 14 residues. Findings and caveats of the study: A suggestion made by the authors is that each seasonal influenza vaccination recruits few new T cells.

This clonotype was counted ten times or more. Its antigen is unknown. This sample comprised PBMCs from blood, obtained around 25 months after vaccination. This receptor was obtained from a man between 50 and 75 years old who received an inactivated influenza vaccine. The rearrangement joins TRBV7-9 to TRBJ1-1, with D hard to call. The CDR3 DNA sequence: TGTGCCAGCAGCTTAGACGGGGTGAACACTGAAGCTTTCTTT. Its translation is CASSLDGVNTEAFF.